A single sample is the source of the 3 T cell receptor beta chains below, sequenced in a study of OX40 agonist ivuxolimab in advanced cancers. The protocol was immunoSEQ multiplex PCR, while the TCRdb copy is restricted to in-frame clones and leaves out a portion. The sample contains some 96,000 clones, approximately 90% of which appear only once. The sample here was CD4+ or CD8+ T cells sorted from blood, taken in a trial of the OX40 agonist ivuxolimab. The receptors derive from an adult with an advanced solid tumor such as melanoma, head and neck, liver or kidney cancer.

This rearrangement joins TRBV6-1 to TRBJ1-1; D not certain. With 8 bases removed from V and 0 bases from J, the gap between germline ends came to 16 bases. There are 15 residues in the CDR3. Germline assignment: CDR1 MNHNS and CDR2 SASEGT. The CDR3 nucleotides are TGTGCCAGCCAGACTGTGGGGTTCATGAACACTGAAGCTTTCTTT. Its translation is CASQTVGFMNTEAFF.

This clone has just a few counts. V and J are TRBV20-1 and TRBJ1-1; TRBD1 might be the D (5 bases). Germline V gene sequence: CDR1 DFQATT, CDR2 SNEGSKA (reference sequence). The V end was cut by 4 bases, the J end by 5 bases, with 8 bases between. The CDR3 consists of 11 residues. The CDR3 protein is CSAIRATEAFF. The CDR3 nucleotides read TGCAGTGCTATCAGGGCGACTGAAGCTTTCTTT.

The V and J genes are TRBV2 and TRBJ1-5; D perhaps matches TRBD1 (5 bases). The germline V gene encodes CDR1 SNHLY and CDR2 FYNNEI. Trimming stripped 3 bases from V and 2 bases from J, with 11 bases between. There are 15 residues in the CDR3. In DNA form, the CDR3 reads TGTGCCAGCAGTGAGGGCAGGGTGGGCAATCAGCCCCAGCATTTT. This sequence encodes CASSEGRVGNQPQHF.